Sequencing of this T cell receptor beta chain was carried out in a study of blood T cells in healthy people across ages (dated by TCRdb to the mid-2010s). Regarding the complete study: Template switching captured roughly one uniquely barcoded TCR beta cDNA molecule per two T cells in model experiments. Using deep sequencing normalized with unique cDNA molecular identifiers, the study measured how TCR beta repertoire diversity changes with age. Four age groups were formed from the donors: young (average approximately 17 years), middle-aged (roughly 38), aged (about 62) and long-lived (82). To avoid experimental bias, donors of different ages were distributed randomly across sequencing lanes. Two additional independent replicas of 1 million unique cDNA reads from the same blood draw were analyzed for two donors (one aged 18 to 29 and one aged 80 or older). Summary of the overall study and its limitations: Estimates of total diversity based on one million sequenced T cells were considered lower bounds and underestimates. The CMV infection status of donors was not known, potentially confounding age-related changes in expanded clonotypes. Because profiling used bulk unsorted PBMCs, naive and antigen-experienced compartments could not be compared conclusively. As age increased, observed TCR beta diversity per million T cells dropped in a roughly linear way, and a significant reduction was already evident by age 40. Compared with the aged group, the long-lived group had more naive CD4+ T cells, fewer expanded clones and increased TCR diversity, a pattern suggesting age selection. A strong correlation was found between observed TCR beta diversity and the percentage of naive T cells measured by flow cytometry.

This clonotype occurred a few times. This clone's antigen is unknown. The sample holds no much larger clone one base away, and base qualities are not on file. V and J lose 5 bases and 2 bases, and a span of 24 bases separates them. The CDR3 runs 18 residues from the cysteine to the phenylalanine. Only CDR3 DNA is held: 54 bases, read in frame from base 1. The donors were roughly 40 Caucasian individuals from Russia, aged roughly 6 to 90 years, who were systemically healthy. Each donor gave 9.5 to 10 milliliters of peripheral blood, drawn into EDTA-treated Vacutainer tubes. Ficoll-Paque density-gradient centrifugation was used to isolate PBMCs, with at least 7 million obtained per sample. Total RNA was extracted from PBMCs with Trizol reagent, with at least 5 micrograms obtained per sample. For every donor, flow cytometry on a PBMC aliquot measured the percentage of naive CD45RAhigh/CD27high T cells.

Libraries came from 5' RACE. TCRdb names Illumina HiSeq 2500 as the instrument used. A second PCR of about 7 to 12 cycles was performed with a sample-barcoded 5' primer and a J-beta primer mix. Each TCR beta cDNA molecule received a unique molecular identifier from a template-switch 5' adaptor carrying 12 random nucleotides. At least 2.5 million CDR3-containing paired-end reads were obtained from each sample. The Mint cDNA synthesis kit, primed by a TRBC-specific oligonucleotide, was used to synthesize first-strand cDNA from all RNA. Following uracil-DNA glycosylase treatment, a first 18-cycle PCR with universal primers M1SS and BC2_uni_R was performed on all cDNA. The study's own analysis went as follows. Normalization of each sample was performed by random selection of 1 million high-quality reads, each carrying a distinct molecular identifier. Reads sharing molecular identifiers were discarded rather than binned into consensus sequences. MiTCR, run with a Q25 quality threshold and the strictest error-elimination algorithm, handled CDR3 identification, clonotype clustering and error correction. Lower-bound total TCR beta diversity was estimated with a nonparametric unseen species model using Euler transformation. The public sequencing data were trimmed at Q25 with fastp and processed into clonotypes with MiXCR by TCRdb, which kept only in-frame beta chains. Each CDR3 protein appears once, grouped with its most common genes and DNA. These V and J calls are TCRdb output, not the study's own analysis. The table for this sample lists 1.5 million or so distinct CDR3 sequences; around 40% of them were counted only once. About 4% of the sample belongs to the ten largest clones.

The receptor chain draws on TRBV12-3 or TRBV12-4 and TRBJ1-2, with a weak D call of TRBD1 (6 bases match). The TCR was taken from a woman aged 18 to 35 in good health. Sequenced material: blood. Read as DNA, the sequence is TGTGCCAGCAGTCCTGACAGGTGGAGCCCCTTAGCGAACTATGGCTACACCTTC. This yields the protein CASSPDRWSPLANYGYTF.